The present entry profiles one T cell receptor (beta chain) with its context. This record belongs to a study of cytomegalovirus exposure and HLA in healthy donors. In the PCR, 60 Vbeta and 13 Jbeta primers were used. Libraries were prepared by immunoSEQ multiplex PCR; TCRdb keeps only in-frame clonotypes and omits some of them. The data contain some 150,000 clones, roughly 80% of them seen just once; the ten biggest clones take up roughly 2.9%. Germline V lookup: CDR1 SQVTM, CDR2 ANQGSEA. V was clipped by 5 bases and J by 2 bases; unmatched bases: 6. CDR3 length equals 13 residues. The sequencing sample was made of PBMCs. The chain combines TRBV29-1 with TRBJ2-7; TRBD2 matches at 7 bases. The clonotype comes from a woman aged 30 to 39 in good health and CMV-seronegative. The CDR3 sequence: CSVLAGSAYEQYF. The CDR3 bases are TGCAGCGTTTTAGCGGGTTCAGCCTACGAGCAGTACTTC.